Included here is one T cell receptor beta chain sequence, with context. Cohort 3 recovered donors had two negative PCRs, clearance, or symptom resolution. The sample originates from a study of blood T cell repertoires in COVID-19. This CDR3 is built from 15 residues. Trimming pared 0 bases from V and 4 bases from J, leaving 12 bases between. Germline-derived CDR1 and CDR2 are SGHRS and YFSETQ. Clones were read by immunoSEQ multiplex PCR, and TCRdb kept only the in-frame ones, dropping some. The repertoire includes about 46,000 clones, 86% of them detected once, and around 3.1% sits in the top ten. This chain links TRBV5-1 with TRBJ2-3; possible D gene TRBD2, 6 bases. The sequenced material came from PBMCs or T cells enriched from blood (not recorded which). This TCR came from a woman aged 45-65 years who had recovered from COVID-19. CDR3 coding DNA: TGCGCCAGCAGCTTGGCCTGGGGGGACGCAGATACGCAGTATTTT. Residues: CASSLAWGDADTQYF.